These 3 T cell receptor beta chains were sequenced from one sample in a study of identical twins. TCRdb reprocessed the 5' RACE reads via MiXCR and lists one record per CDR3 protein. The sample lists roughly 700,000 distinct CDR3 sequences; 8.6% were seen once. The same sample was also studied in work on yellow fever vaccine responses in identical twins.

Sequenced: PBMCs. The receptors originated from a young woman in good health.

This clonotype was recorded at least ten times. V usage is TRBV5-1 and J usage is TRBJ2-5, with 11 bases aligning to TRBD2. CDR1 is SGHRS and CDR2 is YFSETQ in the germline V gene. The CDR3 is 16 residues long. The V segment lost 0 bases and the J segment 2 bases; nucleotides outside the gene matches: 3. In DNA form, the CDR3 reads TGCGCCAGCAGCTTGGCCGGGACTAGCGGACAAGAGACCCAGTACTTC. As protein: CASSLAGTSGQETQYF.

This clonotype has more than one count but fewer than ten. This chain joins TRBV27 and TRBJ2-1; TRBD2 matches at 10 bases. Germline CDR1 and CDR2: MNHEY and SMNVEV (reference sequence). The J segment lost 11 bases and the V segment lost 0 bases, leaving 7 bases of the junction unmatched. There are 15 residues in the CDR3. CDR3: CASSLSPSGSLKQFF. The CDR3 bases are TGTGCCAGCAGTTTATCTCCTAGCGGGAGTCTTAAGCAGTTCTTC.

This clonotype came up a few times. J is TRBJ2-7 and V is TRBV2; 7 bases fit TRBD2. V lost 9 bases to trimming and J lost 0 bases; unmatched junction nucleotides: 20. The CDR3 totals 18 residues. CDR1 SNHLY and CDR2 FYNNEI come from the germline V gene. DNA for the CDR3: TGTGCCAGAGCGGGATCCAGTGGTGGGAATTCCCCCTCCTACGAGCAGTACTTC. It specifies CARAGSSGGNSPSYEQYF.